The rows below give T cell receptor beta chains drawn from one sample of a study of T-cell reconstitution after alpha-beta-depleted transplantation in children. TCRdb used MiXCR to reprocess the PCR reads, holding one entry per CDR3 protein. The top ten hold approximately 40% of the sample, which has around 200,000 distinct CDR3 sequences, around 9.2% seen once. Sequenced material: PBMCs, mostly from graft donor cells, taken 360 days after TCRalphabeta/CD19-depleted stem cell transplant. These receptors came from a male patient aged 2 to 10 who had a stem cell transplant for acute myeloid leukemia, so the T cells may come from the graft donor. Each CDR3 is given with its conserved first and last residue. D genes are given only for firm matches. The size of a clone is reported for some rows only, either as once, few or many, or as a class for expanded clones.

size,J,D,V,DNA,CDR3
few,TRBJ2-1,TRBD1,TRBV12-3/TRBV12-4,TGTGCCAGCAGTTTCGCCCACCGGGACAGGGAGAACAATGAGCAGTTCTTC,CASSFAHRDRENNEQFF
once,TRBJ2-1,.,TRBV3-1,TGTGCCAGCAGCCAAGATGGGCTAGCGCCCGGGCAGTTCTTC,CASSQDGLAPGQFF
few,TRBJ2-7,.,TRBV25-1,TGTGCCAGCAGTGATAGGGGCAGCTCCTACGAGCAGTACTTC,CASSDRGSSYEQYF
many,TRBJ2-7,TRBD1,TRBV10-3,TGTGCCATCAGTCGGCAGGGGGCAGGAGAGCAGTACTTC,CAISRQGAGEQYF
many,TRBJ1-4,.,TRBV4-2,TGTGCCAGCAGCCAAGGGGGCACGACTAATGAAAAACTGTTTTTT,CASSQGGTTNEKLFF
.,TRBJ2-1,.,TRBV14,TGTGCCAGCAGCCTCCCAGGCAACCACCCCGGCAATGAGCAGTTCTTC,CASSLPGNHPGNEQFF
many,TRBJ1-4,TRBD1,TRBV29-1,TGCAGCGTTGAGGGACAGGACAATGAAAAACTGTTTTTT,CSVEGQDNEKLFF
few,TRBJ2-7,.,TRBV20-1,TGCAGTGCCAGACCGGGACACCGTATCTCCTACGAGCAGTACTTC,CSARPGHRISYEQYF
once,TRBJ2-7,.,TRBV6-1,TGTGCCAGCACCTCGACCAGGGTACGGAAGTCGTACGAGCAGTACTTC,CASTSTRVRKSYEQYF
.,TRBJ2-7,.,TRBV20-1,TGCAGTGCTAGAGGGGGGTGGCTAGCGGAGCAGTACTTC,CSARGGWLAEQYF
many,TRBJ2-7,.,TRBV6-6,TGTGCCAGCAGTTACCAGCTGACCTACGAGCAGTACTTC,CASSYQLTYEQYF
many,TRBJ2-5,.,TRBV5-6,TGTGCCAGCAGCTTGGGAGTTGGGGGATGGCAGACCCAGTACTTC,CASSLGVGGWQTQYF
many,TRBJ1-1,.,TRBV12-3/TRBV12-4,TGTGCCAGCAGCCGGGTGGGGAACACTGAAGCTTTCTTT,CASSRVGNTEAFF
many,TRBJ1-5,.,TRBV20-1,TGCAGTGCTAGAACATATAGCAATCAGCCCCAGCATTTT,CSARTYSNQPQHF
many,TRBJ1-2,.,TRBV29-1,TGCAGCGTTGAAGGCCCACAGGGTGTGTATGGCTACACCTTC,CSVEGPQGVYGYTF
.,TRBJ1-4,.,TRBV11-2,TGTGCCAGTTACGGGTCTTCAACTAATGAAAAACTGTTTTTT,CASYGSSTNEKLFF
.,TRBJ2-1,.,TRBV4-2,TGTGCCAGCAGCCAGAGGGTTAGCCCCCTAATCTCCTACAATGAGCAGTTCTTC,CASSQRVSPLISYNEQFF
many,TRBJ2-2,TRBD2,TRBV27,TGTGCCAGCAGTCAAACCGGGACTAGCTACACCGGGGAGCTGTTTTTT,CASSQTGTSYTGELFF
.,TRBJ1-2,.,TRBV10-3,TGTGCCATCAGTGAGGCTCTTGATGGCTACACCTTC,CAISEALDGYTF
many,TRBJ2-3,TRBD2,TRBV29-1,TGCAGCGCATTAGCGGGAGGCACAGATACGCAGTATTTT,CSALAGGTDTQYF
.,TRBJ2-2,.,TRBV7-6,TGTGCCAGCAGCTTAGAGTCTAAGCTAAACACCGGGGAGCTGTTTTTT,CASSLESKLNTGELFF
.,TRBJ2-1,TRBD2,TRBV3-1,TGTGCCAGCAGCCAACCGGGACTAGCGCAGTTCTTC,CASSQPGLAQFF
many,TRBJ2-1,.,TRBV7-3,TGTGCCAGCAGCCCCCGGATGGAGCGGTACAATGAGCAGTTCTTC,CASSPRMERYNEQFF
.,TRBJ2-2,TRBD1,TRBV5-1,TGCGCCAGCAGCCGTGACAGGGCCGTCGCCACCGGGGAGCTGTTTTTT,CASSRDRAVATGELFF
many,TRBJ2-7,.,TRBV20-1,TGCAGTGCTAGAGCCGCAGGGCCTTACGAGCAGTACTTC,CSARAAGPYEQYF
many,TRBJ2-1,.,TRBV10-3,TGTGCCATCAAACCACGGCAGGGGCCTTACAATGAGCAGTTCTTC,CAIKPRQGPYNEQFF
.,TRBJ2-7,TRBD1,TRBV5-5,TGTGCCAGCACCATGCCGGGACAGGGGAAAAAAGAGCAGTACTTC,CASTMPGQGKKEQYF
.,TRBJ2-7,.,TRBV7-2,TGTGCCAGCAGCTTAAACACAAACGCTAACAAAAACTACGAGCAGTACTTC,CASSLNTNANKNYEQYF
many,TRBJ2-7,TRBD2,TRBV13,TGTGCCAGCAGCTTGAGTCTAGCGGGATTACGCGAGCAGTACTTC,CASSLSLAGLREQYF
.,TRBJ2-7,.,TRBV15,TGTGCCACCAGCAGCGACAGTCTCTCACCCTTCTGCGAGCAGTACTTC,CATSSDSLSPFCEQYF
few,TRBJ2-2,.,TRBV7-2,TGTGCCAGCAGCTTAGATAGTAGCGGGGAGCTGTTTTTT,CASSLDSSGELFF
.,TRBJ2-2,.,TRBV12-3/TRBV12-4,TGTGCCAGCAGTTACGGACCCCAGAACACCGGGAAGCTGTTTTTT,CASSYGPQNTGKLFF
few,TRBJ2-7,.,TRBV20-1,TGCAGTGCTAGGCGGCCGGGGACCTACGAGCAGTACTTC,CSARRPGTYEQYF
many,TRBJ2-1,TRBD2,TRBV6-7,TGTGCCAGCCCCTACCGCGGGGGCTACAATGAGCAGTTCTTC,CASPYRGGYNEQFF
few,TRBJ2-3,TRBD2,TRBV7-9,TGTGCCAGCAGCCCTGGTAGCGGGACCAGCACAGATACGCAGTATTTT,CASSPGSGTSTDTQYF
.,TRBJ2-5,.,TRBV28,TGTGCCAGCAGTCCCCTCGTGGGTAGAATGGAGACCCAGTACTTC,CASSPLVGRMETQYF
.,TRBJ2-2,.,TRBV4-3,TGCGCCAGCAGCCAAGTTTGGGGGGAGCTGTTTTTT,CASSQVWGELFF
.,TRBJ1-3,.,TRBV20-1,TGCAGTGCTAGCCCCGACAGGCTCTCTGGAAACACCATATATTTT,CSASPDRLSGNTIYF
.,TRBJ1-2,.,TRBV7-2,TGTGCCAGCAGCTCCGACAGGTTCAAGGACTATGGCTACACCTTC,CASSSDRFKDYGYTF
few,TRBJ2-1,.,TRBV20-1,TGCAGTGCTAGCCGAGGGGATCTCGGCAATGAGCAGTTCTTC,CSASRGDLGNEQFF
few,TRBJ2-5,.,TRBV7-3,TGTGCCAGCAGCTTTGTGGGTTCTGAGACCCAGTACTTC,CASSFVGSETQYF
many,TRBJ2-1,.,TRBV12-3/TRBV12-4,TGTGCCAGCAGCACTCCGACAGCGACACCCAACTATAACAATGAGCAGTTCTTC,CASSTPTATPNYNNEQFF
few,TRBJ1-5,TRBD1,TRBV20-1,TGCAGTGCTAGGACAGGGGGCAGCGGTCAGCCCCAGCATTTT,CSARTGGSGQPQHF
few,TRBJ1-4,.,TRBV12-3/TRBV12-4,TGTGCCAGCAGTTTCATAGTTAGTCATAATGAAAAACTGTTTTTT,CASSFIVSHNEKLFF
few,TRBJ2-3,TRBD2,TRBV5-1,TGCGCCAGCAGCTCGGGACTAGCGTTGACAGATACGCAGTATTTT,CASSSGLALTDTQYF
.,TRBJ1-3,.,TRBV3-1,TGTGCCAGCAGCCCGACATCCTCCTGGGACCACTCTGGAAACACCATATATTTT,CASSPTSSWDHSGNTIYF
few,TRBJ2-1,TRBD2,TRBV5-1,TGCGCCAGCAGCTTGATGGCTAGCGGGTCCAATGAGCAGTTCTTC,CASSLMASGSNEQFF
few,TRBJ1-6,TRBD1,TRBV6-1,TGTGCCAGCAGCCCCTCCGGGACAGGCCCTTGGGCCCTCCACTTT,CASSPSGTGPWALHF
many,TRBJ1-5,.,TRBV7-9,TGTGCCAGCAGCCTCATGGATGGGAATCAGCCCCAGCATTTT,CASSLMDGNQPQHF
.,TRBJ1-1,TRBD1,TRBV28,TGTGCCAGCAGCCGTCGGGACAGGGGGAAGAACACTGAAGCTTTCTTT,CASSRRDRGKNTEAFF
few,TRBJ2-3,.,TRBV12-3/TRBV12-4,TGTGCCAGCAGTCCCTGGGGCCCTCTAATCACAGATACGCAGTATTTT,CASSPWGPLITDTQYF
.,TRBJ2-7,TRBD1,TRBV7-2,TGTGCCAGCAGCTCGCCGGGACAGGGGATTGCCTACGAGCAGTACTTC,CASSSPGQGIAYEQYF
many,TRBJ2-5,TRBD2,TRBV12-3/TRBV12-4,TGTGCCAGCAGTTTAAGTCTAGCGGGCGCCCAAGAGACCCAGTACTTC,CASSLSLAGAQETQYF
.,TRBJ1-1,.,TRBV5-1,TGCGCCAGCAGTCCGTGGGGCGGGAGAGAGGAAGAGGCTTTCTTT,CASSPWGGREEEAFF
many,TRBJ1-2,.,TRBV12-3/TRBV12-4,TGTGCCAGCAGTTTGGTTCCAGGGCCTAACTATGGCTACACCTTC,CASSLVPGPNYGYTF
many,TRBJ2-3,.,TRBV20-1,TGCAGTGCTACCCCAGATACGCAGTATTTT,CSATPDTQYF
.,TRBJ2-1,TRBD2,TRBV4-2,TGTGCCAGTCTAAGCGGGGGTTCATTACCTGAGCAGTTCTTC,CASLSGGSLPEQFF